The present T cell receptor (beta chain) was sequenced within a study of blood T cell repertoires in COVID-19. Study summary: Spain, Italy and the United States supplied samples that represented acute and convalescent COVID-19. Sources were T cells, B-cell-depleted T cells, or PBMCs; the material itself was cDNA or gDNA.

This clone was detected only once. The CDR3 spans 14 residues. The V end lost 5 bases, the J end lost 4 bases, and 14 bases lay between the germline ends. CDR1 and CDR2 (germline): SEHNR, FQNEAQ (reference sequence). As originally analysed: Counts of nucleated cells, estimated from reference gene primer amplification, were obtained. The data were produced by immunoSEQ multiplex PCR, yet TCRdb's version contains in-frame clones alone and is incomplete. Clone size and the V and J calls come from that table; the DNA yielded D and trimming. The top ten clones hold under 9.5% of a sample with about 110,000 clones, approximately 88% of them seen once.

The sequence was collected from a woman aged 40 to 55 with acute or convalescent COVID-19. Sequenced sample: peripheral blood. The rearrangement joins TRBV7-9 to TRBJ2-5; the D gene is possibly TRBD2 (5 bases). CDR3 protein: CASSPRRGGETQYF. DNA of the CDR3: TGTGCCAGCAGCCCCCGACGTGGAGGAGAGACCCAGTACTTC.